The 30 T cell receptor beta chains below all came from one sample that was sequenced in a study of shared clonotypes between healthy human individuals. The protocol was immunoSEQ multiplex PCR, while the TCRdb copy is restricted to in-frame clones and leaves out a portion. The data contain some 1,600,000 clones, 95% to 99% of them singletons. The sequencing input was naive CD4+ T cells sorted from blood. Subset described: CD45RA+ positively selected. These receptors came from a young man in good health.

The chain carries TRBV5-1 and TRBJ2-1; 9 positions agree with TRBD2. V dropped 0 bases and J dropped 5; count of bases not matched to a gene: 9. Germline values: CDR1 SGHRS, CDR2 YFSETQ. The CDR3 spans 17 residues. The CDR3 spells CASSLDLLAGNHNEQFF. DNA for the CDR3: TGCGCCAGCAGCTTGGATTTACTAGCGGGTAACCACAATGAGCAGTTCTTC.

The V and J genes are TRBV6-6 and TRBJ2-2; D is uncertain. CDR1 is MNHNY, CDR2 SVGAGI, per germline (reference sequence). The CDR3 runs 11 residues. Between the trimmed V and J ends, which lost 9 bases and 8 bases, there was a span of 10 bases. The CDR3 spells CASIQEGELFF. The CDR3 nucleotides read TGTGCCAGTATACAAGAGGGGGAGCTGTTTTTT.

The CDR3: CASSVADGAEAFF. CDR3 nucleotides: TGTGCCAGCAGCGTAGCGGACGGCGCTGAAGCTTTCTTT. This sequence joins TRBV9 and TRBJ1-1; no definite D call. This CDR3 has 13 residues. V lost 0 bases, J lost 6 bases, and 9 bases lay in between. Germline CDR1 and CDR2: SGDLS and YYNGEE.

V gene TRBV13 combines with J gene TRBJ2-7; 11 nucleotides line up with TRBD2. Germline lookup yields CDR1 PRHDT and CDR2 FYEKMQ (reference sequence). Germline trimming cut 5 bases from V and 1 base from J; bases unmatched to any gene: 4. The CDR3 totals 15 residues. The CDR3 is CASSPLAGASYEQYF. CDR3 sequence (DNA): TGTGCCAGCAGCCCACTAGCGGGAGCATCCTACGAGCAGTACTTC.

This chain links TRBV28 with TRBJ2-1, with 11 bases identical to TRBD2. This CDR3 comprises 16 residues. Germline V gene data show CDR1 as MDHEN and CDR2 as SYDVKM. V lost 5 bases, J lost 7 bases, and 10 bases stayed unmatched. CDR3 DNA: TGTGCCAGCAGTCCCACTAGCGGGAGTACGTTTAATGAGCAGTTCTTC. It is translated as CASSPTSGSTFNEQFF.

The gene calls are TRBV2 and TRBJ2-1; the D is unclear. V dropped 6 bases and J dropped 4 bases, with 16 bases sitting between them. Germline V gene sequence: CDR1 SNHLY, CDR2 FYNNEI. The CDR3 sequence is 15 residues long. The CDR3: CASRREASSYNEQFF. The CDR3 bases are TGTGCCAGCAGGAGAGAGGCTAGTTCGTACAATGAGCAGTTCTTC.

The chain has TRBV14 and TRBJ2-7, with D unresolved. Trimming took off 0 bases at V and 3 bases at J, with 12 bases between the two ends. This CDR3 is built from 15 residues. Germline values: CDR1 SGHDN, CDR2 FVKESK. The CDR3 coding sequence is TGTGCCAGCAGCCAAGATAAGGTTAGCCGCTACGAGCAGTACTTC. Amino acids: CASSQDKVSRYEQYF.

This sequence joins TRBV7-3 and TRBJ2-5; 11 nucleotides agree with TRBD2. Trimming cost V 0 bases and J 5 bases; bases outside gene matches: 5. CDR1 is SGHTA, CDR2 FQGTGA, per germline. This CDR3 region has 16 residues. CDR3 sequence (DNA): TGTGCCAGCAGCTTAACGGGTAGCGGGAGGGGTGAGACCCAGTACTTC. Translated, it gives CASSLTGSGRGETQYF. The variable domain in full, with the rest retrieved from reference TRBV7-3 and TRBJ2-5, is GAGVSQTPSNKVTEKGKYVELRCDPISGHTALYWYRQSLGQGPEFLIYFQGTGAADDSGLPNDRFFAVRPEGSVSTLKIQRTERGDSAVYLCASSLTGSGRGETQYFGPGTRLLVL.

This clone appeared a single time. V usage is TRBV5-1 and J usage is TRBJ2-2, with 12 bases lining up with TRBD2. The ends lost 4 bases at V and 4 bases at J; junction bases unmatched: 2. The germline V gene has CDR1 SGHRS and CDR2 YFSETQ. The CDR3 loop spans 15 amino acids. CDR3 protein: CASSRTSGITGELFF. The CDR3 coding sequence is TGCGCCAGCAGCAGGACTAGCGGGATCACCGGGGAGCTGTTTTTT.

This clone was recorded once. The chain links TRBV5-4 to TRBJ2-1, with 10 bases matching TRBD2. Trimming took 0 bases from V and 9 from J; bases not matched to a gene: 6. Germline CDR1 is SGHNT and CDR2 is YYREEE (reference sequence). The CDR3 consists of 15 residues. The CDR3 DNA sequence: TGTGCCAGCAGCTTGGCACTAGCGGGAAGAGGTGAGCAGTTCTTC. This encodes CASSLALAGRGEQFF. Full variable domain (missing parts from reference TRBV5-4 and TRBJ2-1): ETGVTQSPTHLIKTRGQQVTLRCSSQSGHNTVSWYQQALGQGPQFIFQYYREEENGRGNFPPRFSGLQFPNYSSELNVNALELDDSALYLCASSLALAGRGEQFFGPGTRLTVL.

This clone appeared a single time. The CDR3 region is CASSQGLTLGGNEQFF. The CDR3 bases are TGTGCCAGCAGCCAAGGTTTGACTCTTGGAGGAAATGAGCAGTTCTTC. The chain carries TRBV7-9 and TRBJ2-1, with D perhaps matching TRBD2 (5 bases). This CDR3 is 16 amino acids long. V lost 5 bases, J lost 7 bases, and 21 bases lay in between. Germline V gene sequence: CDR1 SEHNR, CDR2 FQNEAQ (reference sequence).

The CDR3 bases are TGTGCCAGCAGGCCAGTTCCGGGACTAGAGTTTGGAGATACGCAGTATTTT. Protein product: CASRPVPGLEFGDTQYF. V is TRBV27 and J is TRBJ2-3; 8 nucleotides line up with TRBD2. CDR3 length equals 17 residues. With V trimmed by 6 bases and J by 5 bases, 16 bases remained unmatched. The germline V gene encodes CDR1 MNHEY and CDR2 SMNVEV (reference sequence).

This chain links TRBV15 with TRBJ2-3; D gene unclear. Germline V gene lookup returns CDR1 LNHNV and CDR2 YYDKDF (reference sequence). CDR3 length: 15 residues. The ends were cut back, 1 base at V and 10 bases at J, with 18 bases in the middle. In DNA, the CDR3 is TGTGCCACCAGCAGAGCGCCCCGGGTTGAGGTGGCGCAGTATTTT. Amino acids: CATSRAPRVEVAQYF.

The CDR3 loop is CASSPQGWDARDNEQFF. The CDR3 DNA sequence: TGTGCCAGCTCACCACAGGGGTGGGACGCCCGAGACAATGAGCAGTTCTTC. The chain has TRBV18 and TRBJ2-1, with D possibly being TRBD1 or TRBD2 (5 bases each). Germline lookup yields CDR1 KGHSH and CDR2 LQKENI. V dropped 1 base and J dropped 5 bases, with 18 bases sitting between them. The CDR3 is 17 residues long.

CDR3 DNA: TGTGCCAGTAGTATCCGCAGGGGGGTACGTACAGATACGCAGTATTTT. Amino acid sequence: CASSIRRGVRTDTQYF. The V gene is TRBV19, the J gene TRBJ2-3; weak D call: TRBD1 (7 bases). The CDR3 covers 16 residues. CDR1 is LNHDA and CDR2 is SQIVND in the germline V gene (reference sequence). The ends were cut back, 3 bases at V and 3 bases at J, with 16 bases in the middle. The variable domain in full, completed from reference TRBV19 and TRBJ2-3, reads DGGITQSPKYLFRKEGQNVTLSCEQNLNHDAMYWYRQDPGQGLRLIYYSQIVNDFQKGDIAEGYSVSREKKESFPLTVTSAQKNPTAFYLCASSIRRGVRTDTQYFGPGTRLTVL.

The J gene is TRBJ2-1, the V gene TRBV7-9; D uncertain. V was pared by 1 base and J by 6 bases, with 7 bases between. The CDR3 consists of 13 residues. Germline V lookup: CDR1 SEHNR, CDR2 FQNEAQ (reference sequence). The DNA for the CDR3 is TGTGCCAGCAGCTTAGAACCAAGCAATGAGCAGTTCTTC. This encodes CASSLEPSNEQFF. Full variable domain (remainder filled in from reference TRBV7-9 and TRBJ2-1): DTGVSQNPRHKITKRGQNVTFRCDPISEHNRLYWYRQTLGQGPEFLTYFQNEAQLEKSRLLSDRFSAERPKGSFSTLEIQRTEQGDSAMYLCASSLEPSNEQFFGPGTRLTVL.

V is TRBV29-1 and J is TRBJ1-4; 7 bases fit TRBD1. CDR3 length equals 13 residues. The germline gives CDR1 SQVTM, CDR2 ANQGSEA. Unmatched junction bases numbered 4, after V lost 3 bases and J lost 6 bases. The CDR3 DNA sequence: TGCAGCGTTGAGCAGGGGGGGGATGAAAAACTGTTTTTT. It codes for CSVEQGGDEKLFF. Based on the CDR3 plus reference TRBV29-1 and TRBJ1-4, the full variable domain is SAVISQKPSRDICQRGTSLTIQCQVDSQVTMMFWYRQQPGQSLTLIATANQGSEATYESGFVIDKFPISRPNLTFSTLTVSNMSPEDSSIYLCSVEQGGDEKLFFGSGTQLSVL.

This clone was seen a single time. The chain combines TRBV7-8 with TRBJ2-1; D perhaps matches TRBD2 (5 bases). Trimming stripped 2 bases from V and 4 bases from J, with 12 bases between. Germline V gene lookup returns CDR1 SGHVS and CDR2 FQNEAQ. The CDR3 contains 15 residues. This CDR3 reads CASSLRRGQYNEQFF. The DNA of the CDR3 is TGTGCCAGCAGCTTACGTCGCGGGCAATACAATGAGCAGTTCTTC. Combining the CDR3 with reference TRBV7-8 and TRBJ2-1 gives the whole variable domain GAGVSQSPRYKVAKRGQDVALRCDPISGHVSLFWYQQALGQGPEFLTYFQNEAQLDKSGLPSDRFFAERPEGSVSTLKIQRTQQEDSAVYLCASSLRRGQYNEQFFGPGTRLTVL.

As concerns this clone: Other nucleotide sequences from this sample produce the same CDR3. The V call is TRBV13, the J call TRBJ2-6; D ambiguous. The germline V gene has CDR1 PRHDT and CDR2 FYEKMQ (reference sequence). Between the trimmed V and J ends, which lost 5 bases and 1 base, there was a span of 3 bases. The CDR3 covers 13 residues. CDR3 residues: CASSLSGANVLTF. The CDR3 coding sequence is TGTGCCAGCAGCCTTTCTGGGGCCAACGTCCTGACTTTC. The variable domain in full, completed from reference TRBV13 and TRBJ2-6, reads AAGVIQSPRHLIKEKRETATLKCYPIPRHDTVYWYQQGPGQDPQFLISFYEKMQSDKGSIPDRFSAQQFSDYHSELNMSSLELGDSALYFCASSLSGANVLTFGAGSRLTVL.

The chain carries TRBV28 and TRBJ1-1; possibly TRBD1 for D (6 bases). This CDR3 comprises 17 residues. The germline V and J ends were trimmed by 3 bases and 1 base, with 18 bases remaining between them. CDR1 is MDHEN and CDR2 is SYDVKM in the germline V gene. CDR3 protein: CASSFTGQIYRNTEAFF. The CDR3 nucleotides are TGTGCCAGCAGTTTTACCGGACAGATTTATAGGAACACTGAAGCTTTCTTT.

As concerns this clone: Other nucleotide sequences from this sample produce the same CDR3. V is TRBV7-2 and J is TRBJ2-1, with 15 bases matching TRBD2. V dropped 3 bases and J dropped 9; count of bases not matched to a gene: 0. The V gene's germline CDR1 is SGHTA and CDR2 FQGNSA. The CDR3 is 14 amino acids. The CDR3 is CASSLGLAGGEQFF. The CDR3 nucleotides are TGTGCCAGCAGCTTGGGACTAGCGGGAGGTGAGCAGTTCTTC.

This chain joins TRBV15 and TRBJ2-7, with D unresolved. Deletions cut 0 bases from V and 0 bases from J, with 12 bases between. In germline, CDR1 is LNHNV, CDR2 YYDKDF (reference sequence). The CDR3 is 16 amino acids. Here the CDR3 DNA reads TGTGCCACCAGCAGAGATCTGGCAGGAAGCTCCTACGAGCAGTACTTC. Translation: CATSRDLAGSSYEQYF.

The CDR3 reads CASSVTGLSSGANVLTF. In nucleotides, the CDR3 is TGTGCCAGCAGCGTGACAGGCCTTAGCTCTGGGGCCAACGTCCTGACTTTC. V usage is TRBV5-6 and J usage is TRBJ2-6; possible D gene TRBD1, 6 bases. The CDR3 spans 17 residues. The germline gives CDR1 SGHDT, CDR2 YYEEEE. Trimming removed 4 bases from V and 0 bases from J, with 14 bases in between.

The chain employs TRBV5-4 and TRBJ2-6; D unresolved. Trimming shortened V by 4 bases and J by 3 bases, and 17 bases separated the two germline ends. The CDR3 is 17 amino acids. Germline CDR1 and CDR2: SGHNT and YYREEE (reference sequence). The CDR3 sequence is CASSEEDWYGGANVLTF. The CDR3 bases are TGTGCCAGCAGCGAAGAAGACTGGTACGGTGGGGCCAACGTCCTGACTTTC.

The J gene is TRBJ2-1, the V gene TRBV6-1; maybe TRBD1 (6 bases). The CDR3 has 12 amino acids. Germline lookup yields CDR1 MNHNS and CDR2 SASEGT. The V gene lost 8 bases and the J gene lost 5 bases, with 10 bases spanning the gap. For the CDR3, the DNA is TGTGCCAGCCGGGACACAAACAATGAGCAGTTCTTC. Protein: CASRDTNNEQFF.

CDR3 amino acids: CASSPTPGTSGYEQYF. The DNA for the CDR3 is TGTGCCAGCAGTCCTACTCCCGGGACTAGCGGCTACGAGCAGTACTTC. V usage is TRBV27 and J usage is TRBJ2-7; 11 positions match TRBD2. CDR1 MNHEY and CDR2 SMNVEV come from the germline V gene (reference sequence). Unmatched junction bases numbered 9, after V lost 5 bases and J lost 3 bases. The CDR3 contains 16 residues.

This CDR3 reads CAWHRVPTDTQYF. For the CDR3, the DNA is TGTGCCTGGCACAGGGTTCCCACAGATACGCAGTATTTT. V is TRBV30 and J is TRBJ2-3; the D gene is possibly TRBD1 (6 bases). Trimming removed 5 bases from V and 2 bases from J, with 11 bases in between. The CDR3 sequence is 13 residues long. The germline CDR1 and CDR2 sequences are GTSNPN and SVGIG (reference sequence).

The CDR3 here is CASSSSTSTDTQYF. CDR3 bases: TGTGCCAGTAGCTCCAGCACTAGCACAGATACGCAGTATTTT. The V gene is TRBV19, the J gene TRBJ2-3, with D unclear. The CDR3 loop spans 14 amino acids. Between the trimmed V and J ends, which lost 6 bases and 0 bases, there was a span of 10 bases. CDR1 is LNHDA and CDR2 is SQIVND in the germline V gene (reference sequence).

The CDR3 DNA is TGCGCCAGCAGTGGGACAGATAAAGAGACCCAGTACTTC. Its protein product is CASSGTDKETQYF. The chain couples TRBV4-1 to TRBJ2-5; 7 nucleotides align to TRBD1. CDR1 MGHRA and CDR2 YSYEKL come from the germline V gene. CDR3 length equals 13 residues. J gave up 3 bases and V 6 bases, and 4 bases lay outside the gene matches.

The gene calls are TRBV19 and TRBJ2-7; 8 bases map to TRBD1. The CDR3 extends over 15 amino acids. Germline-derived CDR1 and CDR2 are LNHDA and SQIVND (reference sequence). Germline trimming cut 3 bases from V and 4 bases from J; bases unmatched to any gene: 8. The CDR3 here is CASSMTRDRRYEQYF. The CDR3 DNA reads TGTGCCAGTAGTATGACTCGGGACAGGAGATACGAGCAGTACTTC.